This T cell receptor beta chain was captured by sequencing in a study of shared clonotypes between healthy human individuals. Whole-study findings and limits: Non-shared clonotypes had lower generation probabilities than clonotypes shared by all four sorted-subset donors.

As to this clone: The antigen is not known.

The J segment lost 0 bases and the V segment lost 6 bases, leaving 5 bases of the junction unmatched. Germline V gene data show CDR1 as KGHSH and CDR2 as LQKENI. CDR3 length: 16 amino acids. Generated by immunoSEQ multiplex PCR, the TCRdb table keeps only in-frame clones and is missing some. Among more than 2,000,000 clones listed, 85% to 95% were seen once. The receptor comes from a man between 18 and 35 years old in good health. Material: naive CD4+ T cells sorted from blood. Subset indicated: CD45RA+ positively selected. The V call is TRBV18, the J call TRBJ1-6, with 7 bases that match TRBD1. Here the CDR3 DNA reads TGTGCCAGCTCCGGGACAGCGAGCTCCTATAATTCACCCCTCCACTTT. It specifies CASSGTASSYNSPLHF.